Listed below are T cell receptor beta chains from one sample, sequenced in a study of regulatory T cells in long-lasting Graves disease. TCRdb used MiXCR to reprocess the multiplex PCR reads, holding one entry per CDR3 protein. The table records under 500,000 distinct CDR3 sequences, 15% to 20% of them present only once. These records were also assigned to another study, of T cells in Graves' hyperthyroidism and ophthalmopathy.

This sample comprised peripheral blood mononuclear cells (PBMCs), obtained at new diagnosis, from a patient treated with antithyroid drugs. The receptors were sampled from a woman between 25 and 40 years old with Graves disease. Each CDR3 is given with its conserved first and last residue. Each record gives: D gene, J gene, V gene, clone size, CDR3 protein, CDR3 DNA. A D gene is named only where the DNA matches it firmly. Expanded clones get a size class; other rows say once, few or many, or leave the size out.

D gene: NA
J gene: TRBJ2-1
V gene: TRBV3-1
clone size: NA
CDR3 protein: CASSQLAEQFF
CDR3 DNA: TGTGCCAGCAGCCAACTAGCTGAGCAGTTCTTC

D gene: TRBD2
J gene: TRBJ2-1
V gene: TRBV3-1
clone size: many
CDR3 protein: CASSLPGLGRDEQFF
CDR3 DNA: TGTGCCAGCAGCCTCCCGGGACTAGGAAGAGATGAGCAGTTCTTC

D gene: NA
J gene: TRBJ2-2
V gene: TRBV9
clone size: NA
CDR3 protein: CASSVASRGSGTGELFF
CDR3 DNA: TGTGCCAGCAGCGTAGCTAGCCGAGGAAGCGGGACCGGGGAGCTGTTTTTT

D gene: TRBD2
J gene: TRBJ2-3
V gene: TRBV3-1
clone size: many
CDR3 protein: CASSHTSGISTDTQYF
CDR3 DNA: TGTGCCAGCAGCCATACTAGCGGGATTAGCACAGATACGCAGTATTTT

D gene: NA
J gene: TRBJ2-3
V gene: TRBV12-3/TRBV12-4
clone size: few
CDR3 protein: CASSFVRVSSTDTQYF
CDR3 DNA: TGTGCCAGCAGTTTTGTAAGGGTATCTAGCACAGATACGCAGTATTTT

D gene: TRBD2
J gene: TRBJ2-3
V gene: TRBV3-1
clone size: many
CDR3 protein: CASTPTSGRTDTQYF
CDR3 DNA: TGTGCCAGCACTCCGACTAGCGGGAGAACAGATACGCAGTATTTT

D gene: TRBD2
J gene: TRBJ2-1
V gene: TRBV19
clone size: NA
CDR3 protein: CASSMAGGYNEQFF
CDR3 DNA: TGTGCCAGTAGTATGGCGGGAGGGTACAATGAGCAGTTCTTC

D gene: NA
J gene: TRBJ1-3
V gene: TRBV5-1
clone size: NA
CDR3 protein: CASSLMSVGQSSGNTIYF
CDR3 DNA: TGCGCCAGCAGCTTGATGTCGGTTGGGCAGAGCTCTGGAAACACCATATATTTT

D gene: NA
J gene: TRBJ2-5
V gene: TRBV15
clone size: many
CDR3 protein: CATSRAVRNSRYQETQYF
CDR3 DNA: TGTGCCACCAGCAGAGCGGTACGCAATTCACGGTACCAAGAGACCCAGTACTTC

D gene: TRBD2
J gene: TRBJ2-1
V gene: TRBV2
clone size: NA
CDR3 protein: CASSGLAGGPSNEQFF
CDR3 DNA: TGTGCCAGCAGTGGACTAGCGGGAGGGCCCAGCAATGAGCAGTTCTTC

D gene: TRBD2
J gene: TRBJ2-3
V gene: TRBV20-1
clone size: many
CDR3 protein: CSAPPGGGSDTQYF
CDR3 DNA: TGCAGTGCCCCTCCCGGCGGGGGGTCAGATACGCAGTATTTT

D gene: NA
J gene: TRBJ2-7
V gene: TRBV4-2
clone size: few
CDR3 protein: CASSQVEGVAYEQYF
CDR3 DNA: TGTGCCAGCAGCCAAGTGGAGGGGGTTGCCTACGAGCAGTACTTC

D gene: NA
J gene: TRBJ2-7
V gene: TRBV5-1
clone size: many
CDR3 protein: CASSHPGTLGEQYF
CDR3 DNA: TGCGCCAGCAGCCATCCCGGGACTCTGGGTGAGCAGTACTTC

D gene: TRBD1
J gene: TRBJ1-2
V gene: TRBV29-1
clone size: NA
CDR3 protein: CSVEAGGNYGYTF
CDR3 DNA: TGCAGCGTTGAGGCAGGGGGGAACTATGGCTACACCTTC

D gene: TRBD2
J gene: TRBJ2-3
V gene: TRBV12-3/TRBV12-4
clone size: many
CDR3 protein: CASSRLALSTDTQYF
CDR3 DNA: TGTGCCAGCAGCCGACTAGCGTTGAGCACAGATACGCAGTATTTT

D gene: NA
J gene: TRBJ1-3
V gene: TRBV28
clone size: many
CDR3 protein: CASSFFTRTHSGNTIYF
CDR3 DNA: TGTGCCAGCAGTTTCTTCACAAGGACACACTCTGGAAACACCATATATTTT